A single sample gave rise to the 27 T cell receptor beta chains below, sequenced in a study of beta chain features in type 1 diabetes. Reverse transcription of all isolated RNA meant that expressed TCRB transcripts were sequenced. Assay: immunoSEQ multiplex PCR; the TCRdb copy retains only in-frame clones and omits some. The sample lists about 140,000 clones, about 9.1% occurring once. Sequencing was performed on central memory CD4+ T cells from blood. Receptors originate from a woman in her forties in good health.

The chain joins TRBV6-5 to TRBJ1-2, with 11 bases lining up with TRBD1. Trimming at V came to 5 bases and at J to 8 bases, leaving 7 bases not matched to a gene. Per germline, CDR1 MNHEY and CDR2 SVGAGI. This CDR3 is built from 14 residues. For the CDR3, the DNA is TGTGCCAGCAGTCGCGGGACAGGGGGATCAGGCTACACCTTC. It translates to CASSRGTGGSGYTF.

Comment on this clone: Additional DNA sequences in this sample encode the identical CDR3. This chain uses TRBV7-2 with TRBJ2-7; D call uncertain. Germline-derived CDR1 and CDR2 are SGHTA and FQGNSA. The CDR3 contains 11 residues. The V end lost 5 bases, the J end lost 4 bases, and 6 bases lay between the germline ends. CDR3 amino acids: CASSLRYEQYF. CDR3 coding DNA: TGTGCCAGCAGCCTGAGGTACGAGCAGTACTTC. Complete variable domain (other parts from reference TRBV7-2 and TRBJ2-7): GAGVSQSPSNKVTEKGKDVELRCDPISGHTALYWYRQSLGQGLEFLIYFQGNSAPDKSGLPSDRFSAERTGGSVSTLTIQRTQQEDSAVYLCASSLRYEQYFGPGTRLTVT.

This chain uses TRBV25-1 with TRBJ1-2, with a tentative D call TRBD1 (5 bases). This CDR3 has 16 amino acids. Trimming took off 0 bases at V and 2 bases at J, with 13 bases between the two ends. Germline V gene sequence: CDR1 MGHDK, CDR2 SYGVNS. For the CDR3, the DNA is TGTGCCAGCAGTGAATATTTTGGAGGGGACAACTATGGCTACACCTTC. This encodes CASSEYFGGDNYGYTF.

This clone has more than one count but fewer than ten. The gene calls are TRBV9 and TRBJ2-7; TRBD1 agrees at 9 bases. Germline values: CDR1 SGDLS, CDR2 YYNGEE. CDR3 size: 16 residues. The ends lost 3 bases at V and 6 bases at J; junction bases unmatched: 13. The CDR3 protein is CASSETAGTGFGEQYF. The CDR3 region has the DNA TGTGCCAGCAGCGAAACAGCCGGGACAGGGTTTGGCGAGCAGTACTTC.

Only a few counts were recorded for this clone. The gene calls are TRBV11-2 and TRBJ2-3; TRBD2 aligns across 8 bases. CDR3 length: 16 amino acids. V was clipped by 0 bases and J by 1 base; unmatched bases: 3. Germline V lookup: CDR1 SGHAT, CDR2 FQNNGV. CDR3 residues: CASSLDGGAGTDTQYF. The CDR3 DNA follows: TGTGCCAGCAGCTTAGACGGGGGGGCCGGCACAGATACGCAGTATTTT.

This chain uses TRBV18 with TRBJ2-1; maybe TRBD2 (6 bases). The ends were cut back, 5 bases at V and 9 bases at J, with 17 bases in the middle. CDR1 KGHSH and CDR2 LQKENI come from the germline V gene. The CDR3 length is 14 residues. The CDR3 DNA sequence: TGTGCCAGCTCATCGACTACACTGGGGGGTGAGCAGTTCTTC. As protein: CASSSTTLGGEQFF.

This clone was found a few times. This chain uses TRBV5-1 with TRBJ2-2, with D unresolved. Between the trimmed V and J ends, which lost 2 bases and 1 base, there was a span of 9 bases. Looked up from germline, CDR1 is SGHRS and CDR2 is YFSETQ. The CDR3 sequence is 15 residues long. CDR3 nucleotide sequence: TGCGCCAGCAGCTTTCGGCTAGGGAACACCGGGGAGCTGTTTTTT. Residues: CASSFRLGNTGELFF.

This chain uses TRBV9 with TRBJ2-1; 7 nucleotides align to TRBD2. The CDR3 has 16 residues. The germline V gene encodes CDR1 SGDLS and CDR2 YYNGEE. V was clipped by 0 bases and J by 2 bases; unmatched bases: 5. The CDR3 nucleotides read TGTGCCAGCAGCGTAGTTACGGGGGGACCCTACAATGAGCAGTTCTTC. It translates to CASSVVTGGPYNEQFF.

This chain's CDR3 is CASSELRGPYEQYF. The CDR3 DNA reads TGTGCCAGCAGTGAACTCAGGGGGCCCTACGAGCAGTACTTC. The chain joins TRBV6-5 to TRBJ2-7; TRBD1 agrees at 8 bases. This CDR3 spans 14 amino acids. Germline V gene lookup returns CDR1 MNHEY and CDR2 SVGAGI. Unmatched junction bases numbered 5, after V lost 5 bases and J lost 2 bases.

This chain joins TRBV7-2 and TRBJ2-7, with 9 bases fitting TRBD2. CDR3 length: 14 amino acids. CDR1 is SGHTA and CDR2 is FQGNSA in the germline V gene. J gave up 2 bases and V 3 bases, and 2 bases lay outside the gene matches. This CDR3 reads CASSLLAGPYEQYF. As DNA, the CDR3 is TGTGCCAGCAGCTTGCTAGCGGGGCCCTACGAGCAGTACTTC.

The V and J genes are TRBV5-1 and TRBJ2-6, with D perhaps TRBD1 (5 bases). V was trimmed by 4 bases and J by 0 bases, leaving 8 bases between them. The CDR3 contains 15 residues. CDR1 is SGHRS and CDR2 is YFSETQ in the germline V gene. Written as DNA, the CDR3 is TGCGCCAGCAGCGATACAGGCTCTGGGGCCAACGTCCTGACTTTC. It yields the protein CASSDTGSGANVLTF. The full variable domain, its missing parts supplied by reference TRBV5-1 and TRBJ2-6, is KAGVTQTPRYLIKTRGQQVTLSCSPISGHRSVSWYQQTPGQGLQFLFEYFSETQRNKGNFPGRFSGRQFSNSRSEMNVSTLELGDSALYLCASSDTGSGANVLTFGAGSRLTVL.

The chain carries TRBV2 and TRBJ1-1; D gene unclear. The V and J ends lost 5 bases and 2 bases respectively, with 15 bases between them. The CDR3 contains 15 residues. In germline, CDR1 is SNHLY, CDR2 FYNNEI. The CDR3 DNA sequence: TGTGCCAGCAGTTACTCTCGGCAGGCCAACACTGAAGCTTTCTTT. Translated: CASSYSRQANTEAFF. The full variable domain, with the rest looked up from reference TRBV2 and TRBJ1-1, is EPEVTQTPSHQVTQMGQEVILRCVPISNHLYFYWYRQILGQKVEFLVSFYNNEISEKSEIFDDQFSVERPDGSNFTLKIRSTKLEDSAMYFCASSYSRQANTEAFFGQGTRLTVV.

This clone was seen only a few times. One end of the junction varies from germline; a read error may be responsible. This chain uses TRBV7-2 with TRBJ2-3; 11 nucleotides line up with TRBD2. Germline values: CDR1 SGHTA, CDR2 FQGNSA. The CDR3 totals 15 residues. The CDR3 bases are TGTGCCAGCAGCGGTAGCGGGGGGGCCGGGCCCCCCACCCATTTT. This sequence encodes CASSGSGGAGPPTHF.

The chain employs TRBV5-1 and TRBJ2-2; no firm D call. Germline-derived CDR1 and CDR2 are SGHRS and YFSETQ. The V end lost 4 bases, the J end lost 5 bases, and 12 bases lay between the germline ends. This CDR3 has 14 amino acids. The CDR3 loop reads CASSDQARTGELFF. The CDR3 nucleotides read TGCGCCAGCAGCGATCAGGCACGAACCGGGGAGCTGTTTTTT.

This rearrangement joins TRBV27 to TRBJ1-2; D is ambiguous. This CDR3 has 16 amino acids. CDR1 is MNHEY, CDR2 SMNVEV, per germline (reference sequence). Trimming shortened V by 2 bases and J by 7 bases, and 20 bases separated the two germline ends. The CDR3 loop is CASSLNSLRGGSGYTF. For the CDR3, the DNA is TGTGCCAGCAGTTTAAATTCGCTCCGGGGAGGCAGTGGCTACACCTTC.

The chain carries TRBV21-1 and TRBJ1-2; TRBD1, the table's D call, was not compared with the DNA. TRBV21-1 is classified as a pseudogene. The CDR3 has 16 residues. DNA of the CDR3: TGTGCCAGCAGCAAGAACCGGGACAGGGGTGGCTATGGCTACACCTTC. It yields the protein CASSKNRDRGGYGYTF.

Only a few counts were recorded for this clone. The chain carries TRBV9 and TRBJ1-2; 8 nucleotides line up with TRBD1. This CDR3 has 15 residues. The ends lost 4 bases at V and 3 bases at J; junction bases unmatched: 8. The germline V gene has CDR1 SGDLS and CDR2 YYNGEE. The CDR3 protein is CASSRDGTGDYGYTF. CDR3 DNA: TGTGCCAGCAGCCGCGACGGGACAGGCGACTATGGCTACACCTTC.

V gene TRBV7-9 combines with J gene TRBJ2-2; D is unresolved. Trimming shortened V by 5 bases and J by 4 bases, and 11 bases separated the two germline ends. Per germline, CDR1 SEHNR and CDR2 FQNEAQ (reference sequence). CDR3 length: 14 amino acids. CDR3 sequence: CASSQIPGTGELFF. The CDR3 bases are TGTGCCAGCAGCCAAATTCCCGGCACCGGGGAGCTGTTTTTT.

This clone occurred many times. This sequence joins TRBV7-8 and TRBJ2-1, with D maybe TRBD1 (5 bases). Germline CDR1 reads SGHVS; CDR2 reads FQNEAQ. The ends were cut back, 4 bases at V and 1 base at J, with 11 bases in the middle. There are 15 residues in the CDR3. This CDR3 is CASSSGPLSYNEQFF. The CDR3 DNA reads as TGTGCCAGCAGCTCAGGGCCCCTTTCCTACAATGAGCAGTTCTTC.

V usage is TRBV11-2 and J usage is TRBJ2-5; D gene uncertain. The length of the CDR3 is 16 residues. The germline V and J ends were trimmed by 5 bases and 5 bases, with 21 bases remaining between them. Germline V gene lookup returns CDR1 SGHAT and CDR2 FQNNGV. The CDR3 coding sequence is TGTGCCAGCAGCCTGAGGTTAGATCCACTCATGGAGACCCAGTACTTC. Amino acids: CASSLRLDPLMETQYF.

The chain combines TRBV29-1 with TRBJ2-2, with D maybe TRBD1 (6 bases). Germline CDR1 SQVTM, CDR2 ANQGSEA. The CDR3 spans 14 residues. V gave up 4 bases and J gave up 7 bases, with 16 bases separating them. As DNA, the CDR3 is TGCAGCGTTGGCTCAGGGGTGGTGGGCGGGGAGCTGTTTTTT. Protein sequence: CSVGSGVVGGELFF.

This clone turned up a few times. The genes are TRBV7-9 and TRBJ2-5; D is perhaps TRBD2 (5 bases). CDR1 is SEHNR and CDR2 is FQNEAQ in the germline V gene (reference sequence). V lost 3 bases and J lost 4, with 15 bases in between. This CDR3 has 15 amino acids. DNA for the CDR3: TGTGCCAGCAGCTTGGGAGTCCGGATTTTAGAGACCCAGTACTTC. Its protein product is CASSLGVRILETQYF. Variable domain in full (rest from reference TRBV7-9 and TRBJ2-5): DTGVSQNPRHKITKRGQNVTFRCDPISEHNRLYWYRQTLGQGPEFLTYFQNEAQLEKSRLLSDRFSAERPKGSFSTLEIQRTEQGDSAMYLCASSLGVRILETQYFGPGTRLLVL.

The chain combines TRBV11-3 with TRBJ2-6; tentative D call: TRBD2 (5 bases). This CDR3 spans 16 amino acids. Trimming removed 4 bases from V and 0 bases from J, with 10 bases in between. Germline V gene data show CDR1 as SGHNT and CDR2 as YENEEA. CDR3 coding DNA: TGTGCCAGCAGCTCGGGGTCGGCCTCTGGGGCCAACGTCCTGACTTTC. The encoded protein is CASSSGSASGANVLTF.

The chain joins TRBV20-1 to TRBJ2-1; D gene uncertain. Deletions cut 8 bases from V and 7 bases from J, with 12 bases between. The CDR3 runs 11 residues. Germline CDR1 is DFQATT and CDR2 is SNEGSKA (reference sequence). Here the CDR3 reads CSFKPLNEQFF. The DNA for the CDR3 is TGCAGTTTCAAGCCCCTTAATGAGCAGTTCTTC.

Details on this clone: An end of the junction does not agree with germline; a read error may underlie this. The chain's CDR3 is CASSFQRGNTGELFF. The CDR3 DNA reads TGTGCTAGCAGCTTTCAGCGGGGGAACACCGGGGAGCTGTTTTTT. The rearrangement uses TRBV7-7 and TRBJ2-2; the match to TRBD2 covers 7 bases. CDR3 size: 15 residues. The germline V gene has CDR1 SSHAT and CDR2 FNYEAQ (reference sequence).

This clone turned up a few times. The gene calls are TRBV2 and TRBJ2-1; 12 nucleotides match TRBD2. The V segment lost 5 bases and the J segment 7 bases; nucleotides outside the gene matches: 6. The CDR3 is made up of 15 amino acids. In germline, CDR1 is SNHLY, CDR2 FYNNEI. CDR3 sequence: CASSLLAGGGNEQFF. The CDR3 DNA reads as TGTGCCAGCAGTCTACTAGCGGGGGGCGGGAATGAGCAGTTCTTC.

Only a few counts were recorded for this clone. The chain recombines TRBV7-2 with TRBJ1-1, with no clear D. Per the germline V gene, CDR1 is SGHTA and CDR2 is FQGNSA. Trimming took off 1 base at V and 6 bases at J, with 6 bases between the two ends. The CDR3 contains 12 residues. CDR3: CASSLVQAEAFF. DNA of the CDR3: TGTGCCAGCAGCTTAGTGCAGGCTGAAGCTTTCTTT.